The rows below give T cell receptor beta chains drawn from one sample of a study of blood T cell repertoires in COVID-19. Produced via immunoSEQ multiplex PCR; TCRdb's table is partial and in-frame only. The data contain about 280,000 clones, almost 85% of them singletons. The sequencing input was peripheral blood. These receptors were collected from a man aged 45 to 65 with active or convalescent COVID-19. Both conserved end residues are part of each CDR3. D genes are given only for firm matches. The size entry is marked missing in some rows and otherwise reads once, few, many or a size class.

V	size	J	D	CDR3	DNA
TRBV5-1	NA	TRBJ2-1	TRBD1	CASSLRPGQGANEQFF	TGCGCCAGCAGCTTGAGGCCGGGACAGGGAGCCAATGAGCAGTTCTTC
TRBV5-6	NA	TRBJ1-2	NA	CASSFYRPVGRARGYGYTF	TGTGCCAGCAGCTTTTATAGGCCCGTCGGGAGGGCTCGTGGCTATGGCTACACCTTC
TRBV6-5	NA	TRBJ2-3	NA	CASRIRDTQYF	TGTGCCAGCAGAATCCGAGATACGCAGTATTTT
TRBV30	NA	TRBJ2-2	NA	CAWGLRTHRNTGELFF	TGTGCCTGGGGCCTCCGTACCCACAGGAACACCGGGGAGCTGTTTTTT
TRBV6-6	NA	TRBJ1-5	NA	CASSYGTLNQPQHF	TGTGCCAGCAGTTACGGGACACTAAATCAGCCCCAGCATTTT
TRBV2	NA	TRBJ1-5	NA	CASSEGYVAQPQHF	TGTGCCAGCAGTGAAGGGTACGTGGCACAGCCCCAGCATTTT
TRBV5-5	NA	TRBJ1-3	NA	CASRPGGSGNTIYF	TGTGCCAGCAGGCCCGGAGGGTCAGGAAACACCATATATTTT
TRBV18	NA	TRBJ2-3	NA	CASSPADSTDTQYF	TGTGCCAGCTCACCCGCCGACAGTACAGATACGCAGTATTTT
TRBV5-1	NA	TRBJ2-3	NA	CASSLGAQVADTQYF	TGCGCCAGCAGCCTGGGGGCCCAGGTCGCAGATACGCAGTATTTT
TRBV4-1	NA	TRBJ2-2	TRBD1	CASSQPGQRNTGELFF	TGCGCCAGCAGCCAGCCGGGACAGCGGAACACCGGGGAGCTGTTTTTT
TRBV29-1	NA	TRBJ2-7	TRBD2	CSVGTSSYYEQYF	TGCAGCGTTGGGACTAGCTCGTACTACGAGCAGTACTTC
TRBV5-1	NA	TRBJ2-3	NA	CASSLFPSPRELPTDTQYF	TGCGCCAGCAGCTTGTTCCCGTCTCCTCGGGAGCTACCCACAGATACGCAGTATTTT
TRBV5-6	NA	TRBJ2-7	TRBD1	CASSPPGQVYEQYF	TGTGCCAGCAGCCCCCCGGGACAGGTCTACGAGCAGTACTTC
TRBV19	NA	TRBJ1-2	NA	CASSQNRVNYGYTF	TGTGCCAGTAGCCAAAACAGGGTTAACTATGGCTACACCTTC
TRBV2	NA	TRBJ2-7	TRBD2	CASRPTSGNHEQYF	TGTGCCAGCAGGCCCACTAGCGGGAATCACGAGCAGTACTTC
TRBV27	NA	TRBJ2-7	NA	CASSPRGPGLSYEQYF	TGTGCCAGCAGCCCTCGAGGGCCGGGACTCTCCTACGAGCAGTACTTC
TRBV3-1/TRBV3-2	NA	TRBJ2-7	TRBD2	CASSETSGSYEQYF	TGTGCCAGCAGCGAGACTAGCGGGTCCTACGAGCAGTACTTC
TRBV12-3/TRBV12-4	NA	TRBJ2-2	NA	CASSYIGGELFF	TGTGCCAGCAGCTACATCGGGGGGGAGCTGTTTTTT
TRBV27	NA	TRBJ1-2	NA	CASSPSVGILGGYTF	TGTGCCAGCAGTCCATCCGTCGGGATTCTGGGGGGCTACACCTTC
TRBV5-1	NA	TRBJ1-6	NA	CASSPLPDNSPLHF	TGCGCCAGCAGCCCTCTACCCGATAATTCACCCCTCCACTTT
TRBV27	NA	TRBJ2-1	NA	CASTGDTSYNEQFF	TGTGCCAGCACGGGAGATACCTCCTACAATGAGCAGTTCTTC
TRBV4-2	NA	TRBJ1-1	TRBD1	CASSSGQPNTEAFF	TGTGCCAGCAGCTCGGGACAGCCGAACACTGAAGCTTTCTTT
TRBV7-9	NA	TRBJ1-1	NA	CASSPPAGRDTEAFF	TGTGCCAGCAGCCCACCGGCAGGGCGAGACACTGAAGCTTTCTTT
TRBV6-4	NA	TRBJ2-3	NA	CASSEQSTDTQYF	TGTGCCAGCAGTGAACAGTCCACAGATACGCAGTATTTT
TRBV15	NA	TRBJ2-7	NA	CATSPRTTSYEQYF	TGTGCCACCAGCCCCCGGACTACTTCCTACGAGCAGTACTTC
TRBV24-1	NA	TRBJ2-1	TRBD2	CATSSSSSGDYNEQFF	TGTGCCACCAGTTCATCTTCTAGCGGGGATTACAATGAGCAGTTCTTC
TRBV7-9	NA	TRBJ2-7	NA	CASTLGGGGSDEQYF	TGTGCCAGCACTTTAGGAGGGGGAGGGTCGGACGAGCAGTACTTC
TRBV28	NA	TRBJ2-3	NA	CASGTTSTDTQYF	TGTGCCAGCGGGACAACCAGCACAGATACGCAGTATTTT
TRBV10-2	few	TRBJ2-7	NA	CASIPGTLSYEQYF	TGCGCCAGCATCCCAGGGACTCTCTCCTACGAGCAGTACTTC
TRBV5-1	NA	TRBJ2-7	NA	CASSPNLAREQYF	TGCGCCAGCAGCCCGAATCTGGCCCGCGAGCAGTACTTC
TRBV12-5	NA	TRBJ2-1	TRBD2	CASGLVLGEAVTRGGEQFF	TGTGCTAGTGGTTTGGTACTAGGGGAAGCGGTCACCCGGGGGGGTGAGCAGTTCTTC
TRBV19	NA	TRBJ2-2	TRBD2	CASSLPRGGVTGELFF	TGTGCCAGTAGCCTCCCCCGGGGGGGGGTGACCGGGGAGCTGTTTTTT
TRBV19	few	TRBJ1-3	NA	CASSTVGGGGNTIYF	TGTGCCAGTAGTACTGTTGGCGGCGGGGGAAACACCATATATTTT
TRBV11-2	NA	TRBJ2-5	NA	CASSPPGSGVETQYF	TGTGCCAGCAGCCCCCCCGGGAGTGGGGTGGAGACCCAGTACTTC
TRBV6-5	NA	TRBJ2-7	NA	CASRTGAGDSYEQYF	TGTGCCAGCAGAACGGGGGCGGGGGACTCCTACGAGCAGTACTTC
TRBV9	NA	TRBJ2-1	TRBD2	CASSLAGGYNEQFF	TGTGCCAGCAGCCTAGCGGGGGGCTACAATGAGCAGTTCTTC
TRBV20-1	NA	TRBJ1-2	NA	CSASGGVNDGRGYTF	TGCAGTGCTAGTGGCGGGGTAAATGACGGGCGCGGCTACACCTTC
TRBV28	NA	TRBJ1-3	NA	CASFDGGGGRSGNTIYF	TGTGCCAGCTTTGACGGGGGGGGCGGACGCTCTGGAAACACCATATATTTT
TRBV9	NA	TRBJ2-5	TRBD2	CASSVAGGSEETQYF	TGTGCCAGCAGCGTAGCGGGAGGGTCCGAAGAGACCCAGTACTTC
TRBV5-1	NA	TRBJ2-7	NA	CASSWDTGSYEQYF	TGCGCCAGCAGTTGGGACACAGGGTCCTACGAGCAGTACTTC
TRBV4-2	NA	TRBJ2-1	TRBD2	CASSPPRASGTYHEQFF	TGTGCCAGCAGCCCCCCGAGAGCTAGCGGAACCTACCATGAGCAGTTCTTC
TRBV7-9	NA	TRBJ1-5	TRBD1	CASSLVGGASGNQPQHF	TGTGCCAGCAGCTTAGTAGGGGGCGCGTCGGGCAATCAGCCCCAGCATTTT
TRBV19	NA	TRBJ1-4	TRBD1	CASSTGGTGKLFF	TGTGCCAGTAGCACAGGGGGCACGGGGAAACTGTTTTTT
TRBV9	NA	TRBJ1-1	TRBD1	CASNTGEGTEAFF	TGTGCCAGCAATACAGGGGAAGGCACTGAAGCTTTCTTT
TRBV29-1	NA	TRBJ2-2	TRBD2	CSVLVAGVPGELFF	TGCAGCGTGCTAGTAGCGGGAGTGCCCGGGGAGCTGTTTTTT
TRBV28	NA	TRBJ1-3	NA	CASEHRGNTIYF	TGTGCCAGTGAGCACCGTGGAAACACCATATATTTT
TRBV7-3	few	TRBJ2-3	NA	CASSLSSNSGDTQYF	TGTGCCAGCAGCCTCTCCTCAAATTCAGGAGATACGCAGTATTTT